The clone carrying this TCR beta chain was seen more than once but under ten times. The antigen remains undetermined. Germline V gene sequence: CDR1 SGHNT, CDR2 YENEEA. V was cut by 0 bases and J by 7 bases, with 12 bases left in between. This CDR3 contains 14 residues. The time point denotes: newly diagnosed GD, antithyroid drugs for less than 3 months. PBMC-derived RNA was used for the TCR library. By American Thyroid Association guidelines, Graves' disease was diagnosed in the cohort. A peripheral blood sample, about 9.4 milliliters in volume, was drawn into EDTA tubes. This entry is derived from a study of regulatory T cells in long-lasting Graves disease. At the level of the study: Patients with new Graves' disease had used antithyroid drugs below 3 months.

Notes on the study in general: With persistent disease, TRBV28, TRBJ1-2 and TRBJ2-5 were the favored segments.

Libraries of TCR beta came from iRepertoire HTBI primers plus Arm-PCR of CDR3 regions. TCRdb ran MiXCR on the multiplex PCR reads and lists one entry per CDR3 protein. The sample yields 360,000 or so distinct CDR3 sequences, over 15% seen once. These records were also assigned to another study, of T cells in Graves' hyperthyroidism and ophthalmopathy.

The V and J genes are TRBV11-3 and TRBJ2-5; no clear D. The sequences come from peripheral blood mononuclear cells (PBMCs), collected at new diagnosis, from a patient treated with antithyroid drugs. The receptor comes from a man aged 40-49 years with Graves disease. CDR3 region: CASSLDPESGTQYF. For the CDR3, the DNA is TGTGCCAGCAGCTTAGATCCGGAAAGTGGGACCCAGTACTTC. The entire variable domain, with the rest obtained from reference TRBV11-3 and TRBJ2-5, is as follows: EAGVVQSPRYKIIEKKQPVAFWCNPISGHNTLYWYLQNLGQGPELLIRYENEEAVDDSQLPKDRFSAERLKGVDSTLKIQPAELGDSAVYLCASSLDPESGTQYFGPGTRLLVL.